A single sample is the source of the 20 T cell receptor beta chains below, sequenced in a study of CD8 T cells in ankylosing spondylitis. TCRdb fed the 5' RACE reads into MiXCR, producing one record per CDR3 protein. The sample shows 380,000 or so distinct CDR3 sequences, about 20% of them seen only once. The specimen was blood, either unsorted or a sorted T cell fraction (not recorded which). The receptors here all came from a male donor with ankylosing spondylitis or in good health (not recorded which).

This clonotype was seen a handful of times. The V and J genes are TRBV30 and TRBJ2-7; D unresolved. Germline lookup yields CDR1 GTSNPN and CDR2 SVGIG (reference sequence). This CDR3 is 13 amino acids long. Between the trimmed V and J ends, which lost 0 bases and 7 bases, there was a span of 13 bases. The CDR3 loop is CAWSVIRANEQYF. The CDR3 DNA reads TGTGCCTGGAGTGTAATTCGGGCGAATGAGCAGTACTTC.

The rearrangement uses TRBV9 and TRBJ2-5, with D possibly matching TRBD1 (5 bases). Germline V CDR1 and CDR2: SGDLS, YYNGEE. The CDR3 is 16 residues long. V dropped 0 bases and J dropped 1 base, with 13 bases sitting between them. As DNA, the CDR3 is TGTGCCAGCAGCGTAGGAGCAGGGTTCGGCCAAGAGACCCAGTACTTC. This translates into CASSVGAGFGQETQYF.

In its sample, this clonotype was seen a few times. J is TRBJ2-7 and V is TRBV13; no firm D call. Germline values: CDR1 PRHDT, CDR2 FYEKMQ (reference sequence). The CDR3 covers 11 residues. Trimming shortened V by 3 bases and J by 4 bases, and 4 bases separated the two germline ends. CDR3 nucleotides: TGTGCCAGCAGCTTTCGGTACGAGCAGTACTTC. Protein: CASSFRYEQYF.

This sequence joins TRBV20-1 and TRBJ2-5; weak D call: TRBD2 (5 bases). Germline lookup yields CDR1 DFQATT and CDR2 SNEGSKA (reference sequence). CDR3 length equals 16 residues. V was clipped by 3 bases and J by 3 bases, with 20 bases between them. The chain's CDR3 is CSARGGLQFLKETQYF. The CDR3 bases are TGCAGTGCTAGGGGTGGACTGCAGTTCCTTAAAGAGACCCAGTACTTC.

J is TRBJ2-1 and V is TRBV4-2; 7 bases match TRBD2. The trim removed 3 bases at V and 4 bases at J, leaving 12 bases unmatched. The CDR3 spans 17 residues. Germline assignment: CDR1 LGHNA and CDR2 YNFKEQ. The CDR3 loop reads CASSQNSPAGRYNEQFF. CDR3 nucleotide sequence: TGTGCCAGCAGCCAGAACAGTCCAGCGGGGAGATACAATGAGCAGTTCTTC.

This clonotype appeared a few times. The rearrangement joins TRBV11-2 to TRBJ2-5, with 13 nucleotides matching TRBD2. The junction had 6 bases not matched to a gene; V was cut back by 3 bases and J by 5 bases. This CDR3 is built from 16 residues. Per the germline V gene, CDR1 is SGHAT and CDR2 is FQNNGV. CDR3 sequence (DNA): TGTGCCAGCAGCTTCCCGGGACTAGCGGGGAGCGAGACCCAGTACTTC. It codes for CASSFPGLAGSETQYF.

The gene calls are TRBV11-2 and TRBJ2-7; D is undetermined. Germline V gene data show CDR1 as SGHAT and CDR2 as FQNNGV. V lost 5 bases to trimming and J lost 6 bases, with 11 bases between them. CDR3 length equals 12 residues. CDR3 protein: CASSRESREQYF. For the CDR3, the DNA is TGTGCCAGCAGCCGCGAATCTCGCGAGCAGTACTTC. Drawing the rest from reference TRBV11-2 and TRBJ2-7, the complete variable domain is EAGVAQSPRYKIIEKRQSVAFWCNPISGHATLYWYQQILGQGPKLLIQFQNNGVVDDSQLPKDRFSAERLKGVDSTLKIQPAKLEDSAVYLCASSRESREQYFGPGTRLTVT.

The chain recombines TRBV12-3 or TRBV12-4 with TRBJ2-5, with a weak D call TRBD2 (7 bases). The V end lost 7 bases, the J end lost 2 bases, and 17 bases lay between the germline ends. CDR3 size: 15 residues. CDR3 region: CASTNWRGPQETQYF. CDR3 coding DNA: TGTGCCAGCACTAACTGGCGGGGGCCGCAAGAGACCCAGTACTTC.

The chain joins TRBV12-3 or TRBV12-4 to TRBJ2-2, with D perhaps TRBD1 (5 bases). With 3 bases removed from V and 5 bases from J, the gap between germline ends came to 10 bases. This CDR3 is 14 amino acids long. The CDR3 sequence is CASSFAGWTGELFF. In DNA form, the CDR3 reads TGTGCCAGCAGTTTCGCAGGGTGGACCGGGGAGCTGTTTTTT.

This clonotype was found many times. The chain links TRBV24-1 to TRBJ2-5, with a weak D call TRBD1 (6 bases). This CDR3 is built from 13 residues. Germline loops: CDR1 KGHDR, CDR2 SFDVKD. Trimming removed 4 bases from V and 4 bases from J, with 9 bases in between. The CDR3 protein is CATSDGDIETQYF. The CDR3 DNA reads TGTGCCACCAGTGACGGGGACATAGAGACCCAGTACTTC.

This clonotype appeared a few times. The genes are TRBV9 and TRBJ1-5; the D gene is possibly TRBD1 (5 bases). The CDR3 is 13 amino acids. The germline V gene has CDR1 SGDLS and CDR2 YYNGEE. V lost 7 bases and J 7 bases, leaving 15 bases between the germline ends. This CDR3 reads CASSGGEGQPQHF. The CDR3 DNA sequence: TGTGCCAGCTCCGGAGGGGAGGGACAGCCCCAGCATTTT.

CDR3 bases: TGTGCCAGCAGCTTACAGGGTCGGACCTACGAGCAGTACTTC. Amino acid sequence: CASSLQGRTYEQYF. V is TRBV7-9 and J is TRBJ2-7, with D maybe TRBD1 (5 bases). The CDR3 totals 14 residues. Trimming left V 2 bases short and J 2 bases short, with 10 bases between. Germline V gene lookup returns CDR1 SEHNR and CDR2 FQNEAQ (reference sequence).

The CDR3 region is CASSYSSGRAHYEQYF. As DNA, the CDR3 is TGTGCCAGCAGTTACTCTAGCGGTCGGGCACACTACGAGCAGTACTTC. J is TRBJ2-7 and V is TRBV6-5; a possible D gene is TRBD2 (6 bases). The CDR3 totals 16 residues. Germline V lookup: CDR1 MNHEY, CDR2 SVGAGI. The germline V and J ends were trimmed by 0 bases and 3 bases, with 15 bases remaining between them.

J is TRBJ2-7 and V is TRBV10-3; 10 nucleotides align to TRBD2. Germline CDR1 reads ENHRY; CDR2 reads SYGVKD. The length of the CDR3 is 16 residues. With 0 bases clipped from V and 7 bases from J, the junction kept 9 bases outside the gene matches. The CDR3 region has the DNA TGTGCCATCAGTGAGTCCCGGAGCGGGGGGGCGCAAGAGCAGTACTTC. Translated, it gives CAISESRSGGAQEQYF.

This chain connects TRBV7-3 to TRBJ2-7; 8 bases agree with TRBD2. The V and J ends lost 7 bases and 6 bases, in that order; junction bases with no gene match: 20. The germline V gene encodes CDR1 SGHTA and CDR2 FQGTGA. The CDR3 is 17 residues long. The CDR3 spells CASNRISGLVLVCEQYF. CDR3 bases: TGTGCCAGCAACCGAATCTCGGGACTAGTCCTCGTCTGCGAGCAGTACTTC.

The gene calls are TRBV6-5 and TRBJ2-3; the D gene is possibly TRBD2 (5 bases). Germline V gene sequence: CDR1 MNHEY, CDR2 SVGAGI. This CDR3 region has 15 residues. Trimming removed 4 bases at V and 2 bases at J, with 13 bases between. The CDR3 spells CASSSPGLVTDTQYF. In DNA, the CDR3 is TGTGCCAGCAGTTCCCCGGGATTAGTCACAGATACGCAGTATTTT.

The CDR3 here is CSAQDRGAYEQYF. DNA for the CDR3: TGCAGTGCCCAGGACAGGGGGGCCTACGAGCAGTACTTC. J is TRBJ2-7 and V is TRBV20-1, with 10 bases fitting TRBD1. The germline gives CDR1 DFQATT, CDR2 SNEGSKA (reference sequence). This CDR3 has 13 amino acids. V was clipped by 6 bases and J by 2 bases; unmatched bases: 4.

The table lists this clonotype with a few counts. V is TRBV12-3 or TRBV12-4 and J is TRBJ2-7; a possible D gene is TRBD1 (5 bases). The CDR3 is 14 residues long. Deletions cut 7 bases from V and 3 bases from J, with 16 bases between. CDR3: CASTPGLSGYEQYF. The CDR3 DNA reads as TGTGCCAGCACCCCAGGGCTGTCGGGCTACGAGCAGTACTTC.

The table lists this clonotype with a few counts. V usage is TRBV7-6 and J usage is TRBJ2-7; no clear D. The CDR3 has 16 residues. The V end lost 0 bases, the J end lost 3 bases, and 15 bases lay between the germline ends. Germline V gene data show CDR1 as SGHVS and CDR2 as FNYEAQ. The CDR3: CASSLAIVEFHYEQYF. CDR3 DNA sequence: TGTGCCAGCAGCTTAGCTATCGTCGAATTCCACTACGAGCAGTACTTC.

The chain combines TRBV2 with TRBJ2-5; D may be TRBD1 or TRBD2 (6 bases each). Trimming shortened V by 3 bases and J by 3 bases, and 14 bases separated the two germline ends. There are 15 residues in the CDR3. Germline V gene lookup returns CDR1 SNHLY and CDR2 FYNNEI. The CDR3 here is CASSDMGGREETQYF. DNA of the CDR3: TGTGCCAGCAGTGATATGGGGGGCAGAGAAGAGACCCAGTACTTC.